The clone carrying this T cell receptor (beta chain) was recorded at least ten times. Antigen specificity is unknown. The sample is drawn from a study of early T cells in non-severe SARS-CoV-2 infection. Study results and limitations: Anti-spike CD8 responses were favored by VDJdb matching, which missed private and CD4 specificities.

The CDR3 is made up of 14 amino acids. Looked up from germline, CDR1 is DFQATT and CDR2 is SNEGSKA (reference sequence). Trimming took off 5 bases at V and 4 bases at J, with 16 bases between the two ends. Tagging with unique molecular identifiers was applied to individual cDNA molecules. TCRdb processed the 5' RACE reads anew with MiXCR; each CDR3 protein has one entry. The sample yields 60,000 or so distinct CDR3 sequences, roughly 8.8% seen once. The rearrangement links TRBV20-1 to TRBJ2-3; TRBD1 might be the D (7 bases). The TCR originated in an adult who was a healthcare worker with PCR-confirmed SARS-CoV-2 infection or an uninfected control (not recorded which). Material for sequencing was whole blood. CDR3 in amino acids: CSAYDRVAADTQYF. In DNA, the CDR3 is TGCAGTGCTTATGACAGGGTAGCGGCAGATACGCAGTATTTT.